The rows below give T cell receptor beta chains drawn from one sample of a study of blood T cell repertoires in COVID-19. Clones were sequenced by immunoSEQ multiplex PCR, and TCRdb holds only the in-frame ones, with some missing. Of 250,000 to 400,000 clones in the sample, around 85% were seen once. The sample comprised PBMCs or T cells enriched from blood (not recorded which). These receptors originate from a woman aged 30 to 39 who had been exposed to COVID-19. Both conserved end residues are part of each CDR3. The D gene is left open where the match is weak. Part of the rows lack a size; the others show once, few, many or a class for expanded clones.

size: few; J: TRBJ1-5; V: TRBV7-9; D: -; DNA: TGTGCCAGCAGCTCCTCATATAATCTCGGGGGCAATCAGCCCCAGCATTTT; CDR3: CASSSSYNLGGNQPQHF
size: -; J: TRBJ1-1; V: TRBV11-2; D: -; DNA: TGTGCCAGCAGCCTTGGCACGAACACTGAAGCTTTCTTT; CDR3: CASSLGTNTEAFF
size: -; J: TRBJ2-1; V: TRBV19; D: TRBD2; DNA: TGTGCCAGTAGTATGGGTGTTCCGGGACTAGCGGGAGCTGAGCAGTTCTTC; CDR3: CASSMGVPGLAGAEQFF
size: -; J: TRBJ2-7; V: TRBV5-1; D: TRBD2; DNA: TGCGCCAGCAGCATAAGACTAGCGGTCCCCTACGAGCAGTACTTC; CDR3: CASSIRLAVPYEQYF
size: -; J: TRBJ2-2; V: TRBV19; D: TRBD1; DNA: TGTGCCAGTACCCCCGGACAGGGGGCTACCGGGGAGCTGTTTTTT; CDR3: CASTPGQGATGELFF
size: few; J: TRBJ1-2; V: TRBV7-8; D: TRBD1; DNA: TGTGCCAGCAGCTTAGCGGGACAGACGTACTATGGCTACACCTTC; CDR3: CASSLAGQTYYGYTF
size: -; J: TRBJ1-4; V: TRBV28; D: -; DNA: TGTGCCAGCCAGGGTTTTGTTGAAAAACTGTTTTTT; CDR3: CASQGFVEKLFF
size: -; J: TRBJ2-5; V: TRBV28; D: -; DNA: TGTGCCAGCAGTTTCCTGGGGAGCGGCCAAGAGACCCAGTACTTC; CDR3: CASSFLGSGQETQYF
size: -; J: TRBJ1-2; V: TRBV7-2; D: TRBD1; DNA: TGTGCCAGCAGCTTAGGCGGGACAGGGTCTGGCTACACCTTC; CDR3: CASSLGGTGSGYTF
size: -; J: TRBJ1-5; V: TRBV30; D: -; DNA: TGTGCCTGGAGTAGAGCTAGCAATCAGCCCCAGCATTTT; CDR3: CAWSRASNQPQHF
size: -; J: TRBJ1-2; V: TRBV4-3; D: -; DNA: TGCGCCAGCAGCCAAGATCCGGGGAGTAACTATGGCTACACCTTC; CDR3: CASSQDPGSNYGYTF
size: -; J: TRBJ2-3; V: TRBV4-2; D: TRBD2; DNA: TGTGCCAGCAGCCAAGGACTAGCGGGGGCAGATACGCAGTATTTT; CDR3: CASSQGLAGADTQYF
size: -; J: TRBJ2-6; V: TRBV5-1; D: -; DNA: TGCGCCAGCAGCTTGGCCGCCGGGACTGGGGCCAACGTCCTGACTTTC; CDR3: CASSLAAGTGANVLTF
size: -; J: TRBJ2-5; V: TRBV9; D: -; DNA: TGTGCCAGCAGCGCGGACCGGGGAAAAGAGACCCAGTACTTC; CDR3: CASSADRGKETQYF
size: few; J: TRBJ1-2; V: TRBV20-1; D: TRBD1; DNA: TGCAGTGCTAGTTACAGGGGCTATGGCTACACCTTC; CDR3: CSASYRGYGYTF
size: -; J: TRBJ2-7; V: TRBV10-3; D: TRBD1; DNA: TGTGCCATCAGGGACGGGACAGGGTCCTACGAGCAGTACTTC; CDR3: CAIRDGTGSYEQYF
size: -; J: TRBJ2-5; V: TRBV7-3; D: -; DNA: TGTGCCAGCAGCTTAGACAGCGAATCCAAAGAGACCCAGTACTTC; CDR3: CASSLDSESKETQYF
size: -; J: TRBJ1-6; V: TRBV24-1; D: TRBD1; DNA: TGTGCCACCAGTGATTCGGGGACAGGGGATAATTCACCCCTCCACTTT; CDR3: CATSDSGTGDNSPLHF
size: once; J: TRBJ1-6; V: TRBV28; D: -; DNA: TGTGCCAGCAGTTTATCAGGGGTTGGGAATTCACCCCTCCACTTT; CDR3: CASSLSGVGNSPLHF
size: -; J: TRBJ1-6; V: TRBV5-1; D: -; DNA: TGCGCCAGCAGCTTGTTTTGGCGACTCACCTTT; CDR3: CASSLFWRLTF
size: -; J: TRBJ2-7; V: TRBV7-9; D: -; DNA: TGTGCCAGCAGCCCATTCAGGGGATACGAGCAGTACTTC; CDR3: CASSPFRGYEQYF
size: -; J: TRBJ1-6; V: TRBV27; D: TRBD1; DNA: TGTGCCAGCAGTCAATGGGACAGGGGCGGTTCACCCCTCCACTTT; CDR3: CASSQWDRGGSPLHF
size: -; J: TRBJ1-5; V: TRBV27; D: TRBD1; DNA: TGTGCCAGCAGAAGGACAGGTAATCAGCCCCAGCATTTT; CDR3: CASRRTGNQPQHF
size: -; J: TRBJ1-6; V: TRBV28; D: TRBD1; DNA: TGTGCCAGCAGTCCTATCTACGGGACAGCTCCATTAGACTCCTATAATTCACCCCTCCACTTT; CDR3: CASSPIYGTAPLDSYNSPLHF
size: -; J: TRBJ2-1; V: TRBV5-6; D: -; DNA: TGTGCCAGCAGCAACCCCTACGACACCGCCTACAATGAGCAGTTCTTC; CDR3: CASSNPYDTAYNEQFF
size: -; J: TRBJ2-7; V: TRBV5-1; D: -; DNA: TGCGCCAGCAGCTTGACCGGGGTACCGGTGGACTACGAGCAGTACTTC; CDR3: CASSLTGVPVDYEQYF
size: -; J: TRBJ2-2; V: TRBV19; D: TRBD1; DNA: TGTGCCACTAGGGACAGGGGGTACACCGGGGAGCTGTTTTTT; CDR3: CATRDRGYTGELFF
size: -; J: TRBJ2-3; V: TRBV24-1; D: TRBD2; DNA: TGTGCCACCAGTGACCGGACTAGCGGAGCCACAGATACGCAGTATTTT; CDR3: CATSDRTSGATDTQYF
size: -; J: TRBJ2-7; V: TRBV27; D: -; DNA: TGTGCCAGCAGTTTCCCCTTTTCTGTAGACGGATGCTCCTTGGGTTCAGGTTTC; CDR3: CASSFPFSVDGCSLGSGF
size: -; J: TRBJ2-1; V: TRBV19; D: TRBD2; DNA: TGTGCCAGTATACTACGCGGGGGGCGGGAGTCCAATGAGCAGTTCTTC; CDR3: CASILRGGRESNEQFF
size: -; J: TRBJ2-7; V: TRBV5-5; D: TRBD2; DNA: TGTGCCAGCAACCTCGGCGGGGGACTCGTTTCCTACGAGCAGTACTTC; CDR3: CASNLGGGLVSYEQYF
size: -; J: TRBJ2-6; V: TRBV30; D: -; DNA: TGTGCCTGGAGCGTGGGACTTCCAAACGTCCTGACTTTC; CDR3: CAWSVGLPNVLTF
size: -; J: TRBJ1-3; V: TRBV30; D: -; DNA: TGTGCCTGGGACAGGTCCCTCCATTCTGGAAACACCATATATTTT; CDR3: CAWDRSLHSGNTIYF
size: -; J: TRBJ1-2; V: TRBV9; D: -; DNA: TGTGCCAGCAGCGCCGCGGGGGGTGGCTATGGCTACACCTTC; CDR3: CASSAAGGGYGYTF
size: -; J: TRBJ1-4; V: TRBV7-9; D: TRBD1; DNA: TGTGCCAGCAGCTTTCGGACAGGGGGCACCGATAATGAAAAACTGTTTTTT; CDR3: CASSFRTGGTDNEKLFF
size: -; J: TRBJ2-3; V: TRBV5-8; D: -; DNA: TGTGCCAGCAGCTTGGATGCGGAGGATACGCAGTATTTT; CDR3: CASSLDAEDTQYF
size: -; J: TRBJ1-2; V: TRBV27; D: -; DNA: TGTGCCAGCAGTTTATCGAATAGCCCAGGGCTCCTTCGTGGCTACACCTTC; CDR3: CASSLSNSPGLLRGYTF
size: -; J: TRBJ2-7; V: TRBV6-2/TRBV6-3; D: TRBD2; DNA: TGTGCCAGCAGTCTCGACCGTCGCGGGAGCGAGCAGTACTTC; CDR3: CASSLDRRGSEQYF
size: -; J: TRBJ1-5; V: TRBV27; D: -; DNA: TGTGCCAGCAGTTTTGGCAGGGGTGCCAATCAGCCCCAGCATTTT; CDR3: CASSFGRGANQPQHF
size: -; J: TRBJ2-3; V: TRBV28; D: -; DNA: TGTGCCAGCAGACCCCCCGGGGGGCTTGACACAGATACGCAGTATTTT; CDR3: CASRPPGGLDTDTQYF
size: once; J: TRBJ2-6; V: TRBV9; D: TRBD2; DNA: TGTGCCAGCAGCCCCCGGGGGGGGGAACTGACTTTC; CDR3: CASSPRGGELTF
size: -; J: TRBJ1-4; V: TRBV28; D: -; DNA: TGTGCCAGCAGTTTAAGCCCCGGACAGAATGAAAAACTGTTTTTT; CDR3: CASSLSPGQNEKLFF
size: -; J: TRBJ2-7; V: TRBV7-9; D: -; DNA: TGTGCCAGCAGCGCGGATCCCTACGAGCAGTACTTC; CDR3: CASSADPYEQYF
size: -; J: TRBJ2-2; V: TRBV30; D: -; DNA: TGTGCCTGGGGGGGTGCGAGGACCGGGGAGCTGTTTTTT; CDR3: CAWGGARTGELFF
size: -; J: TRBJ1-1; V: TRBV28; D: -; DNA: TGTGCCAGCAGTAGGGGCAGGGTCTCTGAAGCTTTCTTT; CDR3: CASSRGRVSEAFF
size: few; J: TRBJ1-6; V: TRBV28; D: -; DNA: TGTGCCAGCACCCGTTGGAGAGATTCACCCCTCCACTTT; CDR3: CASTRWRDSPLHF
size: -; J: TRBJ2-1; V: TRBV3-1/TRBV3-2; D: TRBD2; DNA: TGTGCCAGCAGCCAAGCCCCAGCGGGGGTTTACAATGAGCAGTTCTTC; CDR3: CASSQAPAGVYNEQFF
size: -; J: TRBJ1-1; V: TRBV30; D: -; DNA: TGTGCCTGGAGGCAACTGACAGGAATCACTGAAGCTTTCTTT; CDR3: CAWRQLTGITEAFF
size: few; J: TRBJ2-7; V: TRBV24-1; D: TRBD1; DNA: TGTGCCACCAGTGACGGGACAGTTGCTTACGAGCAGTACTTC; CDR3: CATSDGTVAYEQYF
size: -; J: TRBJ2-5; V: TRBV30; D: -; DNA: TGTGCCTGGACTGGCTCGGGACTCCAAGAGACCCAGTACTTC; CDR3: CAWTGSGLQETQYF
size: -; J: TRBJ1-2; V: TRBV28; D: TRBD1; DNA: TGTGCCAGCAGTTATTACCCCATTACCTCAGGGGGATCTAACTATGGCTACACCTTC; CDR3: CASSYYPITSGGSNYGYTF